The next 4 T cell receptor beta chains were all read from a single sample in a study of blood T cell repertoires in COVID-19. Generated by immunoSEQ multiplex PCR, the TCRdb table keeps only in-frame clones and is missing some. The data hold roughly 340,000 clones, with 80% to 90% observed a single time. Input material: peripheral blood. The origin of the receptors is a woman between 50 and 59 years old with COVID-19, enrolled during active disease.

The chain employs TRBV18 and TRBJ2-7, with TRBD1 matching 7 bases. This CDR3 has 15 residues. The ends lost 6 bases at V and 3 bases at J; junction bases unmatched: 11. Germline CDR1 and CDR2: KGHSH and LQKENI. DNA for the CDR3: TGTGCCAGCTCGCCTTCGGTACAGGGGAACTACGAGCAGTACTTC. Translated: CASSPSVQGNYEQYF. Using reference TRBV18 and TRBJ2-7 for the parts outside the CDR3, the full variable domain is NAGVMQNPRHLVRRRGQEARLRCSPMKGHSHVYWYRQLPEEGLKFMVYLQKENIIDESGMPKERFSAEFPKEGPSILRIQQVVRGDSAAYFCASSPSVQGNYEQYFGPGTRLTVT.

V usage is TRBV6-6 and J usage is TRBJ2-7, with 9 bases fitting TRBD1. V shed 6 bases and J 3 bases; nucleotides not matched to a gene: 6. Per the germline V gene, CDR1 is MNHNY and CDR2 is SVGAGI (reference sequence). The CDR3 totals 14 residues. The CDR3 DNA reads as TGTGCCAGCAGGGGGGAGACAGGGGGCTACGAGCAGTACTTC. As protein: CASRGETGGYEQYF.

Turning to this clone: The sample carries other DNA sequences with the same CDR3. The chain carries TRBV5-1 and TRBJ2-2; 8 positions agree with TRBD2. This CDR3 has 15 residues. V was clipped by 2 bases and J by 0 bases; unmatched bases: 0. CDR1 SGHRS and CDR2 YFSETQ come from the germline V gene. CDR3 DNA: TGCGCCAGCAGCTTTAGCGGGACGAACACCGGGGAGCTGTTTTTT. Protein product: CASSFSGTNTGELFF.

The genes are TRBV29-1 and TRBJ2-7, with 9 bases matching TRBD2. The CDR3 sequence is 15 residues long. Trimming removed 6 bases from V and 6 bases from J; junction bases left unmatched: 15. Looked up from germline, CDR1 is SQVTM and CDR2 is ANQGSEA. In nucleotides, the CDR3 is TGCAGCGTAGGAGAACTTAGCGGGAGTAAGGGCGAGCAGTACTTC. It encodes CSVGELSGSKGEQYF.